The 25 T cell receptor beta chains given below trace back to one sample, sequenced in a study of blood T cell repertoires in COVID-19. Here immunoSEQ multiplex PCR was the method, and the copy in TCRdb shows in-frame clones only, minus some. This table holds roughly 180,000 clones, about four fifths found once. The source material was PBMCs or T cells enriched from blood (not recorded which). The receptors were sampled from a woman aged 50 to 60 in a cohort exposed to, infected with or recovered from COVID-19 (not recorded which).

The chain recombines TRBV12-3 or TRBV12-4 with TRBJ1-2; unclear D gene. The CDR3 has 13 residues. V lost 6 bases, J lost 5 bases, and 13 bases lay in between. CDR3 DNA: TGTGCCAGCAGCGTCTTAGACGGGTATGGCTACACCTTC. Translating gives CASSVLDGYGYTF.

The chain carries TRBV7-8 and TRBJ1-5; 9 positions match TRBD1. The V gene's germline CDR1 is SGHVS and CDR2 FQNEAQ. There are 16 residues in the CDR3. V lost 5 bases to trimming and J lost 7 bases; unmatched junction nucleotides: 12. The CDR3 DNA is TGTGCCAGCAGCGCCCTGGGGACAGGGAAAGGGCAGCCCCAGCATTTT. The encoded protein is CASSALGTGKGQPQHF.

The chain links TRBV3-1 (or the pseudogene TRBV3-2) to TRBJ2-7; 8 nucleotides align to TRBD2. Losses at the gene ends were 4 bases for V and 4 bases for J; bases not matched to a gene: 30. Germline CDR1 and CDR2: LGHDT and YNNKEL (reference sequence). This CDR3 region has 22 residues. The DNA for the CDR3 is TGTGCCAGCAGCCCAAGCCCCCCGCCGCCGGGAGGGCCTGATCGCTACCCTTACGAGCAGTACTTC. Residues: CASSPSPPPPGGPDRYPYEQYF.

This CDR3 is CAWSPRGWDVGNQPQHF. CDR3 in DNA: TGTGCCTGGAGTCCCAGGGGATGGGATGTTGGCAATCAGCCCCAGCATTTT. V gene TRBV30 combines with J gene TRBJ1-5, with D possibly matching TRBD1 (6 bases). This CDR3 has 17 residues. V was pared by 2 bases and J by 2 bases, with 19 bases between. CDR1 and CDR2 from the germline V gene are GTSNPN and SVGIG (reference sequence).

The chain recombines TRBV9 with TRBJ2-5, with a weak D call TRBD1 (5 bases). V shed 4 bases and J shed 5 bases, with 12 bases lying between them. There are 13 residues in the CDR3. The germline V gene has CDR1 SGDLS and CDR2 YYNGEE. DNA for the CDR3: TGTGCCAGCAGCAGGGGTTTTGCTGAGACCCAGTACTTC. This encodes CASSRGFAETQYF.

CDR3 sequence (DNA): TGTGCCAGCGATAGAAGTGAGAATGGCTACACCTTC. It yields the protein CASDRSENGYTF. J is TRBJ1-2 and V is TRBV21-1. TRBV21-1 is termed a pseudogene. The CDR3 covers 12 residues.

The rearrangement uses TRBV21-1 and TRBJ2-7; the D segment call TRBD1 is taken from the table without a DNA check. TRBV21-1 is a listed pseudogene. This CDR3 is 16 amino acids long. This CDR3 is CASSKGSREEVYEQYF. The DNA of the CDR3 is TGTGCCAGCAGCAAAGGAAGCAGGGAAGAGGTGTACGAGCAGTACTTC.

The chain couples TRBV7-2 to TRBJ1-3, with D unclear. V lost 6 bases, J lost 0 bases, and 9 bases lay in between. Germline values: CDR1 SGHTA, CDR2 FQGNSA. There are 14 residues in the CDR3. CDR3 amino acids: CASSSQSSGNTIYF. The CDR3 region has the DNA TGTGCCAGCAGTTCACAGTCCTCTGGAAACACCATATATTTT.

The J gene is TRBJ1-1, the V gene TRBV25-1; the D is unclear. CDR3 length equals 14 residues. Trimming removed 2 bases at V and 0 bases at J, with 7 bases between. Germline CDR1 MGHDK, CDR2 SYGVNS. CDR3 sequence reads: CASSEPTVNTEAFF. CDR3 DNA sequence: TGTGCCAGCAGTGAACCAACAGTGAACACTGAAGCTTTCTTT.

The chain links TRBV29-1 to TRBJ1-4; D is unresolved. Germline values: CDR1 SQVTM, CDR2 ANQGSEA. The length of the CDR3 is 11 residues. V was pared by 7 bases and J by 8 bases, with 11 bases between. CDR3 protein: CSGWSGEKLFF. In DNA, the CDR3 is TGCAGCGGCTGGTCGGGGGAAAAACTGTTTTTT.

V is TRBV7-8 and J is TRBJ1-5, with D unclear. The ends were cut back, 3 bases at V and 3 bases at J, with 6 bases in the middle. Germline-derived CDR1 and CDR2 are SGHVS and FQNEAQ. This CDR3 has 13 residues. The CDR3 reads CASSLGDNQPQHF. As DNA, the CDR3 is TGTGCCAGCAGCTTGGGCGACAATCAGCCCCAGCATTTT.

The gene calls are TRBV28 and TRBJ1-2; D gene unclear. This CDR3 is 15 amino acids long. Germline assignment: CDR1 MDHEN and CDR2 SYDVKM. V lost 6 bases to trimming and J lost 0 bases, with 14 bases between them. This CDR3 reads CASSRVAGTNYGYTF. CDR3 bases: TGTGCCAGCAGCCGCGTGGCGGGGACTAACTATGGCTACACCTTC.

The sample holds one count of this clone. The genes are TRBV18 and TRBJ2-5; a weak D match, TRBD1 (6 bases). The germline V gene encodes CDR1 KGHSH and CDR2 LQKENI. The CDR3 consists of 11 residues. Trimming removed 8 bases at V and 4 bases at J, with 8 bases between. CDR3 nucleotides: TGTGCCAGCGAACAGGGAGAGACCCAGTACTTC. This sequence encodes CASEQGETQYF.

This clone appeared once. The chain has TRBV6-1 and TRBJ1-5, with TRBD1 as a possible D gene (5 bases). Trimming removed 3 bases at V and 7 bases at J, with 10 bases between. This CDR3 has 13 amino acids. Germline CDR1 and CDR2: MNHNS and SASEGT. CDR3 in DNA: TGTGCCAGCAGTGATCAGGGTCCCCAGCCCCAGCATTTT. Translated, it gives CASSDQGPQPQHF.

The chain combines TRBV23-1 with TRBJ2-5; D not resolved. TRBV23-1 has ORF status, its function being uncertain. The CDR3 extends over 14 amino acids. Trimming removed 0 bases at V and 2 bases at J, with 7 bases between. The CDR3 DNA reads TGCGCCAGCAGTCAATCGTCAGGTCAAGAGACCCAGTACTTC. It encodes CASSQSSGQETQYF.

This chain links TRBV10-3 with TRBJ2-1, with D uncertain. Germline V gene sequence: CDR1 ENHRY, CDR2 SYGVKD. V gave up 7 bases and J gave up 7 bases, with 11 bases separating them. This CDR3 is 12 amino acids long. The CDR3, as DNA: TGTGCCATCAAAAGAGGAGAAAATGAGCAGTTCTTC. It codes for CAIKRGENEQFF.

This chain connects TRBV5-8 to TRBJ2-7; D is ambiguous. CDR3 size: 14 residues. The germline V and J ends were trimmed by 0 bases and 3 bases, with 10 bases remaining between them. CDR1 is SGHTS and CDR2 is YDEGEE in the germline V gene. The CDR3 sequence is CASSLGQVIYEQYF. In nucleotides, the CDR3 is TGTGCCAGCAGCTTGGGTCAGGTGATCTACGAGCAGTACTTC.

The CDR3 DNA reads as TGTGCCAGCAGCTTTCTCAGGGTTCTTGGAGATAAGAACTACGAGCAGTACTTC. As protein: CASSFLRVLGDKNYEQYF. The chain couples TRBV5-6 to TRBJ2-7; a weak D match, TRBD1 (5 bases). This CDR3 region has 18 residues. V was cut by 2 bases and J by 3 bases, with 24 bases left in between. Germline loops: CDR1 SGHDT, CDR2 YYEEEE.

This sequence joins TRBV28 and TRBJ1-5; D not resolved. The germline V gene encodes CDR1 MDHEN and CDR2 SYDVKM. This CDR3 is built from 13 residues. The V end lost 11 bases, the J end lost 6 bases, and 17 bases lay between the germline ends. The CDR3 reads CAQEREGGQPQHF. CDR3 bases: TGTGCCCAAGAACGGGAGGGAGGTCAGCCCCAGCATTTT.

In its sample, this clone was seen once. This CDR3 is CASSQASGNTGELFF. CDR3 sequence (DNA): TGTGCCAGCAGCCAAGCTAGCGGGAACACCGGGGAGCTGTTTTTT. The J gene is TRBJ2-2, the V gene TRBV3-1 (or the pseudogene TRBV3-2), with 7 bases identical to TRBD2. CDR1 LGHDT and CDR2 YNNKEL come from the germline V gene (reference sequence). J gave up 1 base and V 1 base, and 0 bases lay outside the gene matches. The CDR3 covers 15 residues.

This chain uses TRBV7-6 with TRBJ2-3; D unclear. Trimming removed 0 bases at V and 0 bases at J, with 10 bases between. CDR1 is SGHVS and CDR2 is FNYEAQ in the germline V gene. The CDR3 totals 16 residues. The CDR3: CASSLAVPYSTDTQYF. In DNA, the CDR3 is TGTGCCAGCAGCTTAGCAGTCCCCTATAGCACAGATACGCAGTATTTT.

This chain uses TRBV4-2 with TRBJ2-1; D gene unclear. This CDR3 has 15 residues. Trimming pared 2 bases from V and 7 bases from J, leaving 15 bases between. CDR1 is LGHNA and CDR2 is YNFKEQ in the germline V gene. The CDR3 coding sequence is TGTGCCAGCAGCCAATTCCGGAGTAGGTCAAATGAGCAGTTCTTC. Amino acids: CASSQFRSRSNEQFF.

This sequence joins TRBV5-1 and TRBJ2-7; 11 bases agree with TRBD2. The CDR3 spans 15 residues. V shed 4 bases, J shed 4 bases, and the junction held 7 bases outside the gene matches. Looked up from germline, CDR1 is SGHRS and CDR2 is YFSETQ. CDR3 sequence reads: CASSTSTSGAYEQYF. The CDR3, as DNA: TGCGCCAGCAGCACGTCGACTAGCGGGGCTTACGAGCAGTACTTC.

The genes are TRBV28 and TRBJ2-7, with TRBD1 matching over 7 bases. Germline CDR1 and CDR2: MDHEN and SYDVKM. The CDR3 covers 14 residues. V lost 6 bases, J lost 0 bases, and 5 bases stayed unmatched. The CDR3 sequence is CASRTGTDSYEQYF. The CDR3 DNA follows: TGTGCCAGCAGGACCGGGACAGACTCCTACGAGCAGTACTTC.

The rearrangement joins TRBV3-1 (or the pseudogene TRBV3-2) to TRBJ2-2; unclear D gene. Trimming pared 2 bases from V and 6 bases from J, leaving 4 bases between. Germline-derived CDR1 and CDR2 are LGHDT and YNNKEL (reference sequence). The CDR3 covers 12 residues. The CDR3 nucleotides read TGTGCCAGCAGCCAACTTCCCGGGGAGCTGTTTTTT. This codes for CASSQLPGELFF.